Detailed here is one T cell receptor (beta chain). Trimming took off 5 bases at V and 6 bases at J, with 9 bases between the two ends. There are 12 residues in the CDR3. Germline lookup yields CDR1 SGHVS and CDR2 FQNEAQ. Reverse transcription of extracted RNA yielded cDNA, which provided the sequencing template. Clones were sequenced by immunoSEQ multiplex PCR, and TCRdb holds only the in-frame ones, with some missing. The repertoire has about 150,000 clones, roughly 50% of them found once; the top ten carry about 6.4%. The entry originates in a study of CD8+ T cells in alopecia areata. Study context: Tofacitinib exposure lasted 6 to 18 months, followed by 6 months off drug.

The sample taken for sequencing was CD4+ T cells sorted from blood. The sequence derives from a human donor with alopecia areata. The V gene is TRBV7-8, the J gene TRBJ2-3; D not certain. CDR3 residues: CASSPSRDTQYF. CDR3 DNA: TGTGCCAGCAGCCCCAGCCGGGATACGCAGTATTTT.